The 18 T cell receptor beta chains reported below all come from one sample, sequenced in a study of CD8 T cells in Susac syndrome. cDNA came from roughly 0.53 to 1 ug RNA primed by random hexamers. TCRdb used MiXCR to reprocess the immunoSEQ multiplex PCR reads, holding one entry per CDR3 protein. This sample has about 200,000 distinct CDR3 sequences; about 95% occur once, and the top ten carry about 0.096%. Sequencing was performed on CD4+ T cells from PBMCs. These receptor sequences come from a human donor with multiple sclerosis.

This clonotype came up once. The chain combines TRBV20-1 with TRBJ1-1; D ambiguous. The germline V and J ends were trimmed by 5 bases and 0 bases, with 4 bases remaining between them. This CDR3 has 11 residues. CDR1 is DFQATT and CDR2 is SNEGSKA in the germline V gene (reference sequence). This CDR3 reads CSAEMNTEAFF. CDR3 coding DNA: TGCAGTGCTGAGATGAACACTGAAGCTTTCTTT.

The chain uses TRBV30 and TRBJ1-2, with a tentative D call TRBD1 (6 bases). Germline V gives CDR1 GTSNPN, CDR2 SVGIG (reference sequence). The CDR3 runs to 13 residues. Trimming stripped 2 bases from V and 3 bases from J, with 10 bases between. This chain's CDR3 is CAWSTGSDYGYTF. The CDR3 DNA reads TGTGCCTGGAGTACAGGGTCTGACTATGGCTACACCTTC.

This chain connects TRBV30 to TRBJ1-1; D unresolved. The CDR3 is 14 amino acids. The V gene's germline CDR1 is GTSNPN and CDR2 SVGIG (reference sequence). V dropped 5 bases and J dropped 3 bases, with 16 bases sitting between them. Here the CDR3 DNA reads TGTGCCTGGTCCACGACGGGCTTATACACTGAAGCTTTCTTT. The encoded protein is CAWSTTGLYTEAFF.

The sample holds one count of this clonotype. This sequence joins TRBV20-1 and TRBJ2-5, with D hard to call. The CDR3 spans 12 residues. CDR1 DFQATT and CDR2 SNEGSKA come from the germline V gene (reference sequence). V gave up 2 bases and J gave up 5 bases, with 9 bases separating them. The CDR3 spells CSARSLRETQYF. As DNA, the CDR3 is TGCAGTGCTAGATCCCTCCGCGAGACCCAGTACTTC.

V gene TRBV7-9 combines with J gene TRBJ2-5; 8 bases fit TRBD2. Per germline, CDR1 SEHNR and CDR2 FQNEAQ (reference sequence). V lost 3 bases, J lost 8 bases, and 14 bases stayed unmatched. The CDR3 spans 16 residues. The CDR3 sequence is CASSFGLAGPQATQYF. The CDR3, as DNA: TGTGCCAGCAGCTTCGGCCTAGCGGGCCCGCAGGCAACCCAGTACTTC. Filled out from reference TRBV7-9 and TRBJ2-5, the complete variable domain reads DTGVSQNPRHKITKRGQNVTFRCDPISEHNRLYWYRQTLGQGPEFLTYFQNEAQLEKSRLLSDRFSAERPKGSFSTLEIQRTEQGDSAMYLCASSFGLAGPQATQYFGPGTRLLVL.

This chain uses TRBV2 with TRBJ2-1; D may be TRBD2 (6 bases). The ends were cut back, 11 bases at V and 0 bases at J, with 17 bases in the middle. Germline loops: CDR1 SNHLY, CDR2 FYNNEI. There are 15 residues in the CDR3. CDR3 DNA: TGTGCCTTACGTCGGGCGGGGTCCTCCTACAATGAGCAGTTCTTC. Translating gives CALRRAGSSYNEQFF.

This chain joins TRBV28 and TRBJ2-7, with 9 positions matching TRBD1. The trim removed 5 bases at V and 12 bases at J, leaving 20 bases unmatched. The germline gives CDR1 MDHEN, CDR2 SYDVKM. This CDR3 spans 16 amino acids. The CDR3, as DNA: TGTGCCAGCAGTGATTCGACGAGGGGGACAGGGATTGTTCTGTACTTC. It translates to CASSDSTRGTGIVLYF.

The chain links TRBV7-3 to TRBJ2-3; D is unresolved. Trimming removed 5 bases from V and 2 bases from J, with 8 bases in between. From germline, CDR1 is SGHTA and CDR2 FQGTGA. The CDR3 consists of 13 residues. CDR3 DNA sequence: TGTGCCAGCAGCCAGACTCCCACAGATACGCAGTATTTT. It translates to CASSQTPTDTQYF. The full variable domain, in which reference TRBV7-3 and TRBJ2-3 provide the parts outside the CDR3, is GAGVSQTPSNKVTEKGKYVELRCDPISGHTALYWYRQSLGQGPEFLIYFQGTGAADDSGLPNDRFFAVRPEGSVSTLKIQRTERGDSAVYLCASSQTPTDTQYFGPGTRLTVL.

The J gene is TRBJ2-5, the V gene TRBV27; D may be TRBD1 (5 bases). V was trimmed by 2 bases and J by 5 bases, leaving 12 bases between them. The CDR3 spans 14 residues. The germline V gene has CDR1 MNHEY and CDR2 SMNVEV (reference sequence). The CDR3 reads CASSLGGRVETQYF. In DNA, the CDR3 is TGTGCCAGCAGTTTAGGTGGCAGGGTTGAGACCCAGTACTTC.

This chain connects TRBV9 to TRBJ1-5; 10 bases line up with TRBD1. This CDR3 region has 15 residues. Losses at the gene ends were 4 bases for V and 6 bases for J; bases not matched to a gene: 7. CDR1 is SGDLS, CDR2 YYNGEE, per germline. DNA for the CDR3: TGTGCCAGCAGCCCGGGACAGGGGTTAGGTCAGCCCCAGCATTTT. It specifies CASSPGQGLGQPQHF.

The rearrangement links TRBV5-1 to TRBJ2-7; either TRBD1 or TRBD2 may fit D (5 bases each). This CDR3 comprises 15 residues. Looked up from germline, CDR1 is SGHRS and CDR2 is YFSETQ. V lost 2 bases to trimming and J lost 7 bases, with 19 bases between them. CDR3 region: CASSFEPGTLREQYF. The CDR3 region has the DNA TGCGCCAGCAGCTTTGAACCCGGGACCCTCCGGGAGCAGTACTTC.

This chain joins TRBV12-3 or TRBV12-4 and TRBJ1-3, with D perhaps TRBD1 (5 bases). Trimming stripped 3 bases from V and 4 bases from J, with 13 bases between. The CDR3 has 15 residues. The CDR3 DNA reads as TGTGCCAGCAGTTTCAATGGGGGGGGAGGAAACACCATATATTTT. Its translation is CASSFNGGGGNTIYF.

The J gene is TRBJ2-3, the V gene TRBV10-2; 10 bases align to TRBD2. V dropped 9 bases and J dropped 2; count of bases not matched to a gene: 14. Germline assignment: CDR1 WSHSY and CDR2 SAAADI. The CDR3 is made up of 17 amino acids. The CDR3 DNA reads TGCGCCAGTGGGATAGCGGGGGGCCCTGAATACACAGATACGCAGTATTTT. This gives the protein CASGIAGGPEYTDTQYF.

The chain couples TRBV4-1 to TRBJ2-3, with a possible D match to TRBD2 (5 bases). V gave up 0 bases and J gave up 6 bases, with 10 bases separating them. Germline lookup yields CDR1 MGHRA and CDR2 YSYEKL. This CDR3 has 14 amino acids. The DNA of the CDR3 is TGCGCCAGCAGCCAAGAGGGAGAGGGCGATACGCAGTATTTT. Amino acid sequence: CASSQEGEGDTQYF.

The CDR3 bases are TGTGCCACCAGTGACCCGGAGGACGCCCACTACAATGAGCAGTTCTTC. It encodes CATSDPEDAHYNEQFF. The V call is TRBV24-1, the J call TRBJ2-1; TRBD2 might be the D (5 bases). Trimming took 4 bases from V and 3 from J, leaving 15 bases between them. Germline-derived CDR1 and CDR2 are KGHDR and SFDVKD. This CDR3 region has 16 residues.

The DNA of the CDR3 is TGTGCCACCAGTGATCCCGGCTACAATGAGCAGTTCTTC. This encodes CATSDPGYNEQFF. The chain joins TRBV24-1 to TRBJ2-1; no firm D call. CDR3 length: 13 amino acids. The V and J ends lost 3 bases and 3 bases respectively, with 5 bases between them. CDR1 and CDR2 from the germline V gene are KGHDR and SFDVKD.

The V call is TRBV12-3 or TRBV12-4, the J call TRBJ2-1; TRBD2 is a possible D gene (6 bases). The V end was cut by 2 bases, the J end by 2 bases, with 10 bases between. The CDR3 is 15 residues long. Here the CDR3 reads CASSLWGGTYNEQFF. The CDR3 coding sequence is TGTGCCAGCAGTTTATGGGGAGGAACCTACAATGAGCAGTTCTTC.

This chain links TRBV7-9 with TRBJ1-2; D is undetermined. V was cut by 2 bases and J by 0 bases, with 7 bases left in between. The germline V gene has CDR1 SEHNR and CDR2 FQNEAQ (reference sequence). The CDR3 has 14 amino acids. In DNA, the CDR3 is TGTGCCAGCAGCTTATCTGTCTCTAACTATGGCTACACCTTC. The encoded protein is CASSLSVSNYGYTF.